This TCR beta chain was profiled in a study of CD8+ T cells in alopecia areata. Cells that came from pooled cutaneous lymph nodes were sorted using CD4, CD8alpha, NKG2D, NKG2ACE and other markers. The germline gives CDR1 FNHDT, CDR2 SITEND (reference sequence). V dropped 5 bases and J dropped 1; count of bases not matched to a gene: 5. This CDR3 region has 15 residues. With regard to this clone: The gene symbols are mouse symbols. The read ends 4 residues before the CDR3 terminus; that terminus is restored from the germline J gene.

The authors extracted RNA and reverse transcribed it into cDNA as the sequencing template. This table comes from immunoSEQ multiplex PCR, and its TCRdb copy is limited to in-frame clones, with some not included. Listed here are more than 250,000 clones without any singletons, the top ten holding more than 1%. The receptor comes from a C3H/HeJ mouse with alopecia areata. These mice share the MHC haplotype H2-k. The sequenced sample consisted of CD4+ T cells sorted from a lymph node. This chain connects TRBV19 to TRBJ2-1; TRBD1 agrees at 8 bases. CDR3 DNA, as far as it was read: TGTGCCAGCAGGCTCCGGGACAGGAACTATGCT. Protein: CASRLRDRNYA. The whole CDR3 reads CASRLRDRNYAEQFF.